This TCR beta chain was documented in a study of shared clonotypes between healthy human individuals. Study summary: There were three CD4 naive, three CD4 memory, two CD8 naive and one CD8 memory plates per donor.

Donors comprised only Caucasian adults living in Nashville, Tennessee. The CDR3 has 14 residues. The germline CDR1 and CDR2 sequences are MNHNS and SASEGT. Trimming shortened V by 7 bases and J by 3 bases, and 10 bases separated the two germline ends. Repertoires were generated with immunoSEQ multiplex PCR, while TCRdb's copy carries only in-frame clones and drops some. Of about 1 million clones listed, around four fifths are singletons. This clone came up once. The sequence was collected from a man between 18 and 35 years old in good health. The chain employs TRBV6-1 and TRBJ1-6; a weak D match, TRBD1 (6 bases). The sample taken for sequencing was memory CD4+ T cells sorted from blood. The subset: CD45RA-negative fraction. Here the CDR3 reads CASTGTNYNSPLHF. The CDR3, as DNA: TGTGCCAGCACTGGGACAAACTATAATTCACCCCTCCACTTT.